The subject of this entry is one T cell receptor (beta chain). The data are from a study of T cell repertoires in ileal Crohn's disease. Study summary: Biopsies of the neoterminal ileum at postoperative colonoscopy form M6 samples.

Time point noted: neoterminal ileum biopsy at postoperative endoscopy, about 6 months after surgery. Eligibility required adulthood, ileal or ileocolonic Crohn's disease and indicated ileocolonic resection. V dropped 3 bases and J dropped 5; count of bases not matched to a gene: 13. The length of the CDR3 is 16 residues. The V gene's germline CDR1 is SGDLS and CDR2 YYNGEE. Clones were sequenced by immunoSEQ multiplex PCR, and TCRdb holds only the in-frame ones, with some missing. The sample shows tens of thousands of clones, approximately 91% of them seen only once. The source of this sequence is an adult with Crohn's disease. The specimen was ileal tissue. This chain connects TRBV9 to TRBJ1-2; TRBD1 matches 7 bases. The CDR3 is CASSDINMGQRYGYTF. The DNA of the CDR3 is TGTGCCAGCAGCGATATTAATATGGGACAGAGATATGGCTACACCTTC.